The 26 T cell receptor beta chains below all came from one sample that was sequenced in a study of cytomegalovirus exposure and HLA in healthy donors. It was with 60 Vbeta and 13 Jbeta primers that the PCR ran. Repertoires were generated with immunoSEQ multiplex PCR, while TCRdb's copy carries only in-frame clones and drops some. The sample contains 95,000 to 150,000 clones, 65% to 90% of which appear only once. Sequencing used PBMCs. The receptors stem from a man younger than 45 in good health and CMV-seronegative.

The rearrangement links TRBV18 to TRBJ1-6; TRBD1 agrees at 7 bases. Germline V CDR1 and CDR2: KGHSH, LQKENI. V trimming: 4 bases; J trimming: 4 bases; junction bases outside the gene matches: 4. The CDR3 is made up of 15 amino acids. This chain's CDR3 is CASSQAGGYNSPLHF. The CDR3 DNA is TGTGCCAGCTCACAAGCAGGGGGTTATAATTCACCCCTCCACTTT. Full variable domain (missing parts from reference TRBV18 and TRBJ1-6): NAGVMQNPRHLVRRRGQEARLRCSPMKGHSHVYWYRQLPEEGLKFMVYLQKENIIDESGMPKERFSAEFPKEGPSILRIQQVVRGDSAAYFCASSQAGGYNSPLHFGNGTRLTVT.

V is TRBV2 and J is TRBJ1-4, with D perhaps matching TRBD1 (6 bases). This CDR3 has 13 residues. Per the germline V gene, CDR1 is SNHLY and CDR2 is FYNNEI. V was clipped by 7 bases and J by 6 bases, with 12 bases between them. The chain's CDR3 is CASKRSGDEKLFF. The CDR3 DNA reads as TGTGCCAGCAAAAGGTCAGGGGATGAAAAACTGTTTTTT.

The chain has TRBV5-1 and TRBJ1-1; 10 bases map to TRBD1. The CDR3 is made up of 13 amino acids. The germline V gene has CDR1 SGHRS and CDR2 YFSETQ. Trimming cost V 6 bases and J 3 bases; bases outside gene matches: 2. CDR3 nucleotides: TGCGCCAGCATGGACAGGGGGGACACTGAAGCTTTCTTT. It yields the protein CASMDRGDTEAFF.

The chain combines TRBV5-1 with TRBJ2-5, with 7 nucleotides matching TRBD2. The J call is uncertain, as TRBJ2-7 better fits the DNA end. The CDR3 covers 13 residues. The V gene's germline CDR1 is SGHRS and CDR2 YFSETQ. The CDR3 DNA is TGCGCCAGCAGCTTGGGGGGGAGGGACGAGCAGTACTTC. It is translated as CASSLGGRDEQYF.

In DNA, the CDR3 is TGTGCCAGCAGCTTGGAGACAGGCGACACCTACGAGCAGTACTTC. Protein: CASSLETGDTYEQYF. This chain uses TRBV5-4 with TRBJ2-7; D possibly corresponds to TRBD1 (6 bases). The CDR3 consists of 15 residues. V lost 0 bases and J lost 2, with 12 bases in between. Germline lookup yields CDR1 SGHNT and CDR2 YYREEE (reference sequence).

The V gene is TRBV7-8, the J gene TRBJ2-7, with 7 bases identical to TRBD1. The germline CDR1 and CDR2 sequences are SGHVS and FQNEAQ. V lost 2 bases and J lost 3; bases outside the gene matches: 4. This CDR3 spans 14 amino acids. CDR3 residues: CASSLNRGNYEQYF. The CDR3 nucleotides read TGTGCCAGCAGCTTAAACAGGGGTAACTACGAGCAGTACTTC.

This clone was recorded a few times. The rearrangement uses TRBV19 and TRBJ1-4; D is possibly TRBD1 (5 bases). This CDR3 spans 14 amino acids. V was cut by 6 bases and J by 0 bases, with 8 bases left in between. Germline CDR1 and CDR2: LNHDA and SQIVND (reference sequence). The CDR3 sequence is CASRETATNEKLFF. As DNA, the CDR3 is TGTGCCAGTAGAGAGACAGCAACTAATGAAAAACTGTTTTTT.

This clone was counted between two and nine times. V gene TRBV15 combines with J gene TRBJ2-3; D is possibly TRBD2 (6 bases). Germline V lookup: CDR1 LNHNV, CDR2 YYDKDF (reference sequence). V was trimmed by 1 base and J by 3 bases, leaving 11 bases between them. The CDR3 has 15 amino acids. In DNA, the CDR3 is TGTGCCACCAGCAGAGCCAGGGAGGCGACAGATACGCAGTATTTT. Its protein product is CATSRAREATDTQYF.

The chain employs TRBV18 and TRBJ1-1; D perhaps matches TRBD1 (6 bases). In germline, CDR1 is KGHSH, CDR2 LQKENI. V was cut by 4 bases and J by 3 bases, with 9 bases left in between. The CDR3 has 13 amino acids. The CDR3 spells CASSQNRDTEAFF. CDR3 nucleotide sequence: TGTGCCAGCTCACAAAACAGGGACACTGAAGCTTTCTTT.

The chain recombines TRBV6-5 with TRBJ1-2; D gene unclear. The ends were cut back, 2 bases at V and 8 bases at J, with 21 bases in the middle. Per the germline V gene, CDR1 is MNHEY and CDR2 is SVGAGI. The length of the CDR3 is 16 residues. The CDR3 DNA follows: TGTGCCAGCAGTTACCAAAGCCAACCCTCCCCCTGGGGCTACACCTTC. Its protein is CASSYQSQPSPWGYTF.

The rearrangement joins TRBV6-1 to TRBJ1-1; TRBD1 matches 10 bases. The CDR3 is 15 residues long. Per germline, CDR1 MNHNS and CDR2 SASEGT. Losses at the gene ends were 6 bases for V and 1 base for J; bases not matched to a gene: 5. For the CDR3, the DNA is TGTGCCAGCAGGAGACAGGGGGCGGCGAACACTGAAGCTTTCTTT. It codes for CASRRQGAANTEAFF.

This clone was observed once. This CDR3 is CASSLFGLAGGNEQFF. The CDR3, as DNA: TGTGCCAGCAGCTTATTCGGACTAGCGGGGGGGAATGAGCAGTTCTTC. The genes are TRBV7-2 and TRBJ2-1; 15 bases align to TRBD2. Unmatched junction bases numbered 3, after V lost 2 bases and J lost 7 bases. Germline CDR1 and CDR2: SGHTA and FQGNSA. The CDR3 loop spans 16 amino acids.

The chain joins TRBV5-6 to TRBJ2-7; TRBD1 aligns across 7 bases. CDR3 length: 15 amino acids. With V trimmed by 2 bases and J by 1 base, 6 bases remained unmatched. CDR1 is SGHDT and CDR2 is YYEEEE in the germline V gene. CDR3 in DNA: TGTGCCAGCAGCTTTTACGACAGGGATTCCTACGAGCAGTACTTC. It specifies CASSFYDRDSYEQYF. Supplemented by reference TRBV5-6 and TRBJ2-7, the full variable domain reads DAGVTQSPTHLIKTRGQQVTLRCSPKSGHDTVSWYQQALGQGPQFIFQYYEEEERQRGNFPDRFSGHQFPNYSSELNVNALLLGDSALYLCASSFYDRDSYEQYFGPGTRLTVT.

This clone was seen a handful of times. The V and J genes are TRBV30 and TRBJ2-7; TRBD1 agrees at 8 bases. The CDR3 sequence is 13 residues long. V was clipped by 0 bases and J by 5 bases; unmatched bases: 3. Germline V CDR1 and CDR2: GTSNPN, SVGIG (reference sequence). In DNA, the CDR3 is TGTGCCTGGAGTGTACTGGACAGGGACGAGCAGTACTTC. This codes for CAWSVLDRDEQYF.

V gene TRBV9 combines with J gene TRBJ2-1; D possibly corresponds to TRBD2 (6 bases). Trimming cost V 2 bases and J 6 bases, with 15 bases left between them. The CDR3 spans 15 residues. CDR1 is SGDLS and CDR2 is YYNGEE in the germline V gene. The CDR3: CASSVGGGTVNEQFF. In DNA form, the CDR3 reads TGTGCCAGCAGCGTGGGAGGTGGGACTGTCAATGAGCAGTTCTTC.

The chain links TRBV4-3 to TRBJ1-1; the D gene is possibly TRBD1 (5 bases). Trimming cost V 3 bases and J 11 bases, with 13 bases left between them. Germline assignment: CDR1 LGHNA and CDR2 YSLEER. CDR3 size: 12 residues. This CDR3 reads CASSQTGGEAFF. The CDR3 nucleotides read TGCGCCAGCAGCCAGACCGGGGGGGAGGCTTTCTTT.

The genes are TRBV19 and TRBJ1-1; D is ambiguous. The CDR3 spans 14 residues. CDR1 and CDR2 (germline): LNHDA, SQIVND (reference sequence). Trimming cost V 3 bases and J 5 bases, with 13 bases left between them. The DNA for the CDR3 is TGTGCCAGTAGTATTTCAGAGCGGGGAACTGAAGCTTTCTTT. It is translated as CASSISERGTEAFF. Supplemented by reference TRBV19 and TRBJ1-1, the full variable domain reads DGGITQSPKYLFRKEGQNVTLSCEQNLNHDAMYWYRQDPGQGLRLIYYSQIVNDFQKGDIAEGYSVSREKKESFPLTVTSAQKNPTAFYLCASSISERGTEAFFGQGTRLTVV.

This clone was seen once. The rearrangement links TRBV2 to TRBJ1-2; possible D gene TRBD1, 5 bases. The CDR3 is 14 residues long. CDR1 and CDR2 from the germline V gene are SNHLY and FYNNEI. Between the trimmed V and J ends, which lost 6 bases and 5 bases, there was a span of 16 bases. The CDR3 protein is CASSARSRGYGYTF. Written as DNA, the CDR3 is TGTGCCAGCAGCGCGAGGAGCCGGGGGTATGGCTACACCTTC.

This clone was counted a few times. V and J are TRBV11-2 and TRBJ2-2; maybe TRBD2 (6 bases). Trimming left V 5 bases short and J 5 bases short, with 18 bases between. The CDR3 totals 16 residues. In germline, CDR1 is SGHAT, CDR2 FQNNGV. CDR3 loop: CASSLNPAGLTGELFF. CDR3 DNA sequence: TGTGCCAGCAGCCTAAACCCGGCGGGACTGACCGGGGAGCTGTTTTTT.

This clone turned up a few times. The CDR3 region is CAWSAFDRDRDEQYF. The CDR3 DNA reads as TGTGCCTGGAGTGCGTTCGACAGGGATCGGGACGAGCAGTACTTC. This chain connects TRBV30 to TRBJ2-7; 7 nucleotides agree with TRBD1. The CDR3 spans 15 residues. Germline lookup yields CDR1 GTSNPN and CDR2 SVGIG (reference sequence). V was pared by 1 base and J by 5 bases, with 11 bases of the junction left unmatched.

The J gene is TRBJ2-1, the V gene TRBV19, with 8 bases fitting TRBD1. The germline CDR1 and CDR2 sequences are LNHDA and SQIVND (reference sequence). J lost 5 bases, V lost 8 bases, and 5 bases had no gene match. The CDR3 consists of 13 residues. In DNA form, the CDR3 reads TGTGCCAGTTTGGGGGACAGGAACAATGAGCAGTTCTTC. Amino acids: CASLGDRNNEQFF.

V gene TRBV28 combines with J gene TRBJ1-6; D unresolved. Trimming removed 6 bases at V and 0 bases at J, with 12 bases between. CDR1 MDHEN and CDR2 SYDVKM come from the germline V gene. This CDR3 is 16 amino acids long. CDR3 coding DNA: TGTGCCAGCAGAACTGGCGGGAGCTCCTATAATTCACCCCTCCACTTT. As protein: CASRTGGSSYNSPLHF.

CDR3 nucleotides: TGTGCCTGGAGTCGGGGGGGCGACCAGCCCCAGCATTTT. Translating it yields CAWSRGGDQPQHF. The gene calls are TRBV30 and TRBJ1-5; TRBD1 is a possible D gene (6 bases). In germline, CDR1 is GTSNPN, CDR2 SVGIG (reference sequence). There are 13 residues in the CDR3. V lost 2 bases, J lost 7 bases, and 12 bases lay in between.

In regard to this clone: A read error may account for a junction end that differs from germline. This chain connects TRBV5-1 to TRBJ1-4; possibly TRBD1 for D (5 bases). In germline, CDR1 is SGHRS, CDR2 YFSETQ. CDR3 length: 13 amino acids. The CDR3 is CAGSLRTPEKLFF. The CDR3 bases are TGCGCCGGCAGCCTAAGGACACCTGAAAAACTGTTTTTT.

V and J are TRBV5-1 and TRBJ2-3, with TRBD2 matching 11 bases. CDR1 and CDR2 (germline): SGHRS, YFSETQ. CDR3 length: 20 residues. J lost 3 bases, V lost 0 bases, and 15 bases had no gene match. The chain's CDR3 is CASSLARGSSGGARTDTQYF. Written as DNA, the CDR3 is TGCGCCAGCAGCTTGGCCCGGGGGAGTAGCGGGGGGGCCAGGACAGATACGCAGTATTTT.

The chain recombines TRBV10-3 with TRBJ2-7; weak D call: TRBD2 (5 bases). V dropped 8 bases and J dropped 5 bases, with 16 bases sitting between them. The CDR3 covers 13 residues. Germline V gives CDR1 ENHRY, CDR2 SYGVKD. The CDR3 spells CAIATVPGDEQYF. The CDR3 nucleotides read TGTGCCATCGCAACAGTGCCCGGGGACGAGCAGTACTTC.